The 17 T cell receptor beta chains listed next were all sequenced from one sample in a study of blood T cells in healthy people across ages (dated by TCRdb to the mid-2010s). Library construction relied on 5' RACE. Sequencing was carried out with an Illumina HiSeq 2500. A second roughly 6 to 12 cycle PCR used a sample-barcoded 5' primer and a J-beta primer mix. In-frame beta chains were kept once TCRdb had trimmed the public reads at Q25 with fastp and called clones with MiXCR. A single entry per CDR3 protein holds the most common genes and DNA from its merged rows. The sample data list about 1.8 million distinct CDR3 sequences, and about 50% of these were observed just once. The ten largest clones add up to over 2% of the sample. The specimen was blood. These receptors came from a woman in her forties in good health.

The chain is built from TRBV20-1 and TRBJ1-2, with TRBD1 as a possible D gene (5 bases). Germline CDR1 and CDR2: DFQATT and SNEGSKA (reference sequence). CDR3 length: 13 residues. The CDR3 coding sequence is TGCAAGTTCGAGGACAAAGTTAACTATGGCTACACCTTC. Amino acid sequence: CKFEDKVNYGYTF.

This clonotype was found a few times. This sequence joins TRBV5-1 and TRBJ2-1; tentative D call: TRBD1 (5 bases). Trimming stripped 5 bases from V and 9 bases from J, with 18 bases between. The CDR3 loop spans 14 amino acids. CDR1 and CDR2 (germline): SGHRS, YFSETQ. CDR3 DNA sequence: TGCGCCAGCAGTGGCTCTCTGCGTCAGGGTGAGCAGTTCTTC. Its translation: CASSGSLRQGEQFF. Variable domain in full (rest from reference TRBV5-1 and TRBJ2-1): KAGVTQTPRYLIKTRGQQVTLSCSPISGHRSVSWYQQTPGQGLQFLFEYFSETQRNKGNFPGRFSGRQFSNSRSEMNVSTLELGDSALYLCASSGSLRQGEQFFGPGTRLTVL.

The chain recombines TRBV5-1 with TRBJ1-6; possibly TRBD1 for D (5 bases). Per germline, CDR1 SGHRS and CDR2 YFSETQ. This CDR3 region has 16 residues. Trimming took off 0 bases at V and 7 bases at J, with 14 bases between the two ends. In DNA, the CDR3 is TGCGCCAGCAGCTTGGTATCAGGGACTCCGAATTCACCCCTCCACTTT. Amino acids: CASSLVSGTPNSPLHF.

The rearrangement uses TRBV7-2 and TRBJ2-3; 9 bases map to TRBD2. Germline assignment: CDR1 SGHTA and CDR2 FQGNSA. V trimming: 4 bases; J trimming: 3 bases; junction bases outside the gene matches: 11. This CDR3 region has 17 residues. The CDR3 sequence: CASSSRRGGSGTDTQYF. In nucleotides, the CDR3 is TGTGCCAGCAGCTCCAGGCGGGGGGGCAGTGGTACAGATACGCAGTATTTT.

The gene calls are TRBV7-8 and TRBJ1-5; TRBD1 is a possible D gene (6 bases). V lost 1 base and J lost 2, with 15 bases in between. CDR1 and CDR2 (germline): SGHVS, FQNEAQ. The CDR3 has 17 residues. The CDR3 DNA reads TGTGCCAGCAGCTTAGAATGGGGGGAGGGGGGCAATCAGCCCCAGCATTTT. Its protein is CASSLEWGEGGNQPQHF.

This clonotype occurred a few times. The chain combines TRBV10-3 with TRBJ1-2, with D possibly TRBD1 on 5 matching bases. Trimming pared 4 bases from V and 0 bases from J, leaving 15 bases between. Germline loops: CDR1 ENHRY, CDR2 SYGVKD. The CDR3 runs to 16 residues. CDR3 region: CAISGRGRETNYGYTF. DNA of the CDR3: TGTGCCATCAGTGGACGGGGGAGGGAGACTAACTATGGCTACACCTTC.

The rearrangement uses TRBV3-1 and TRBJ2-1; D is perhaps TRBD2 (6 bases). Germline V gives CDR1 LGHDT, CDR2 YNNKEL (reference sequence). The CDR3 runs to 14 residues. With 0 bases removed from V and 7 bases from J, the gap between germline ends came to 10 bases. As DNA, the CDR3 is TGTGCCAGCAGCCAAGAGGAGGGTTGGAATGAGCAGTTCTTC. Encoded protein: CASSQEEGWNEQFF.

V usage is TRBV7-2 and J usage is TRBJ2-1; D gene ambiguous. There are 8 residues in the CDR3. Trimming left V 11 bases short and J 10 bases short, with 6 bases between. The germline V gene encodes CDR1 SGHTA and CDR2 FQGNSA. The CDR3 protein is CAPPEQFF. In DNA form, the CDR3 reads TGTGCCCCCCCGGAGCAGTTCTTC. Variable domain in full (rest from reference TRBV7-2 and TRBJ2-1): GAGVSQSPSNKVTEKGKDVELRCDPISGHTALYWYRQSLGQGLEFLIYFQGNSAPDKSGLPSDRFSAERTGGSVSTLTIQRTQQEDSAVYLCAPPEQFFGPGTRLTVL.

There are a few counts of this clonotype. This CDR3 reads CASSLYSDRNSPLHF. CDR3 sequence (DNA): TGCGCCAGCAGCCTGTATTCGGACAGAAATTCACCCCTCCACTTT. The chain couples TRBV4-1 to TRBJ1-6; perhaps TRBD1 as D (6 bases). The CDR3 runs to 15 residues. Trimming pared 4 bases from V and 7 bases from J, leaving 14 bases between. Germline CDR1 MGHRA, CDR2 YSYEKL.

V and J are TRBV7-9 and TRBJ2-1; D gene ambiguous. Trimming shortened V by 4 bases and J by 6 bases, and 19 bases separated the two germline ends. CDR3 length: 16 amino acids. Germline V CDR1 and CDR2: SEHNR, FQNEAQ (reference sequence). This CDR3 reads CASSSTPVRLPNEQFF. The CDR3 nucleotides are TGTGCCAGCAGCTCCACCCCCGTGCGGCTTCCCAATGAGCAGTTCTTC.

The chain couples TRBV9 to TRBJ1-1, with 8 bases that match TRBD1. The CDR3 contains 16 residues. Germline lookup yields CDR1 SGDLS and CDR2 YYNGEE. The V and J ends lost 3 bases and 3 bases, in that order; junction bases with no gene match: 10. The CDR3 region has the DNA TGTGCCAGCAGCGCGGATCAGGGGGCTGAGGACACTGAAGCTTTCTTT. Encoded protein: CASSADQGAEDTEAFF.

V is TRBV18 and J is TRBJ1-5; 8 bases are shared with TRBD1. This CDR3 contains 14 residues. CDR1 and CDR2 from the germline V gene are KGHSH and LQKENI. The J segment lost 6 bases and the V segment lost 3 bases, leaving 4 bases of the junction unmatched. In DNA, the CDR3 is TGTGCCAGCTCACCCGGGACAGGCCCTCAGCCCCAGCATTTT. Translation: CASSPGTGPQPQHF.

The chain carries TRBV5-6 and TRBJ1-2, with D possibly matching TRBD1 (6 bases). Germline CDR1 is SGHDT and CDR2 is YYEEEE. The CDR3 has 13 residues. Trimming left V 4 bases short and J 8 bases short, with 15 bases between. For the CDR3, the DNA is TGTGCCAGCAGCGTTGGTGGGGGCGGGGGCTACACCTTC. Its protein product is CASSVGGGGGYTF.

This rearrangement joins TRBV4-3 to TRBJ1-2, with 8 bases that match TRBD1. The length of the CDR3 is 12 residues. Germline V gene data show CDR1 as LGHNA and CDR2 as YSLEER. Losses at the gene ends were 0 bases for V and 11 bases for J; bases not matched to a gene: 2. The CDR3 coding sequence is TGCGCCAGCAGCCAAGACAGGGGGCAATACACCTTC. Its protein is CASSQDRGQYTF.

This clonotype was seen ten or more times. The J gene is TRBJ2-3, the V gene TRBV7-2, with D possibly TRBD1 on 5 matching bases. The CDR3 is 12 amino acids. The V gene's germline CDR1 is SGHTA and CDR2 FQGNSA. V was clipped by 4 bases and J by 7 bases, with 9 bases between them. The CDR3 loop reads CASSSPGYTQYF. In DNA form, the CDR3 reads TGTGCCAGCAGCTCCCCAGGGTATACGCAGTATTTT.

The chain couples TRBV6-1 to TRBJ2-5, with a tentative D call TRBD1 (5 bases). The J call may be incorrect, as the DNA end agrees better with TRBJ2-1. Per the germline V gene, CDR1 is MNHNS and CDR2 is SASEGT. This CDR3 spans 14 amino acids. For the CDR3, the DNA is TGTGCCAGCAGTGGTAGTGGGGCGATGAGGGAGCAGTTCTTC. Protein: CASSGSGAMREQFF.

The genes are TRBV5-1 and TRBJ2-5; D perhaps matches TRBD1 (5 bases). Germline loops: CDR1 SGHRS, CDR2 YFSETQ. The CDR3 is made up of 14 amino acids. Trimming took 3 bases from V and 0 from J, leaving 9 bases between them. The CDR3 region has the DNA TGCGCCAGCAGCTGGGGCGGATACCAAGAGACCCAGTACTTC. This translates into CASSWGGYQETQYF.